This T cell receptor (beta chain) was observed in a study of T cell responses to AZD1222 COVID-19 vaccine (dated by TCRdb to the early 2020s). About the investigation overall: Because spike-specific TCR depth and breadth did not differ between the two schedules, AZD1222 recipients who got a second dose at roughly 4 weeks were pooled with those who got a second dose at roughly 12 weeks. Trial participants were enrolled by age into 18-55, 56-69 and 70-plus year subgroups, with roughly 150, 30 and 60 TCR-sequenced participants respectively. A total of around 240 trial participants underwent TCR sequencing, of whom more than 200 had received two doses of AZD1222 and roughly 26 had received two doses of the MenACWY control vaccine. Study-wide findings and limitations: The 56-69-year group was small, and its depth increase did not reach significance, likely because of low power. Conclusions about previously exposed vaccinees are limited because only five to seven AZD1222 recipients were SARS-CoV-2 seropositive at baseline. Epitopes outside the regions mutated in the B.1.351 and B.1.1.7 variants were reportedly recognized by nearly half of the unique spike-specific TCRs. Because no day 14 peak-response samples were available, repertoires were characterized only after the peak T cell response. Spike-specific TCR breadth and depth rose significantly after two AZD1222 doses compared with day 0 and with MenACWY recipients. Participants were mostly white British and included more females than males, and it was suggested by the authors that clonal diversity may have been underestimated. The whole spike protein was spanned by vaccine-associated CD4 TCRs, and dominant responses were seen in regions 160-218 and 743-854.

The CDR3 regions of human TCRbeta chains were analyzed by immunosequencing. On the authors' methods: Repertoire TCRs were matched against a reference library of SARS-CoV-2-specific TCRs generated with the MIRA antigen-specificity platform. Breadth was defined as the fraction of unique TCRs that were SARS-CoV-2-associated, and depth was defined as the fraction of total T cells that were SARS-CoV-2-associated. Using the MIRA data, every spike-specific TCR was mapped to the spike region that the TCR reacted to and assigned to either a CD4 or a CD8 class. Log10-transformed breadth and depth values were compared by one-way ANOVA with Sidak's multiple comparisons tests. TCRdb mirrors the immuneACCESS table, restricted to in-frame sequences. Some clones are absent from its copies; in checked studies, under half trace to an unresolved V gene, and the reason for the others is unknown. Clonal size and the V and J genes are those of that table, whereas D and trimming came from the DNA. The table for this sample lists around 150,000 clones; roughly 84% of them were counted only once. Of the sample, over 4% is held by the ten largest clones.

This clone was counted a single time. Its antigen is not yet known. No much larger clonotype is one base removed from it; base qualities were not supplied. The CDR3 has 15 amino acids, counting the end cysteine and phenylalanine. The retained sequence is limited to the CDR3, 45 bases, with the frame set at the first base. Trimming costs V 6 bases and J 3 bases, and their ends lie 15 bases apart. Taken from the germline V gene, the CDR1 and CDR2 loops are MDHEN and SYDVKM. The meaning of the sample's time point label: baseline before first vaccination. Samples from vaccinated people were obtained from the UK trials COV001 and COV002, which included a single-blind randomized controlled phase 2/3 trial of AZD1222 (ChAdOx1 nCoV-19) in healthy adults. For TCRbeta chain sequencing, PBMC samples from trial participants were taken at day 0 and at day 28 after the second dose.

This sequence uses TRBV28 and TRBJ1-5, and possibly TRBD1, on 6 matching bases. The sequencing used peripheral blood, collected on day 0 of AZD1222 vaccination. The sequence derives from an adult in good health. This receptor carries the CDR3 CASRTGTRFNQPQHF. Here is the DNA: TGTGCCAGCAGGACCGGGACAAGGTTCAATCAGCCCCAGCATTTT.